This TCR beta chain was recovered during a study of beta chain features in type 1 diabetes (dated by TCRdb to 2017 to 2018). Study-wide context: Mean age, gender distribution, total cell number and subset yield did not differ between patients and healthy donors. A total of roughly 99,000,000 sorted cells were examined across all samples, and the number of cells per subset was strongly correlated with RNA yield. The study compared the TCRB repertoires of sorted circulating CD4+ T cell subsets in recently diagnosed type 1 diabetes patients with those in matched healthy donors. Naive and central memory subsets were obtained from all 30 or so donors, but regulatory and stem cell-like memory subsets were isolated from only 8 patients and about 8 healthy donors. Study-wide conclusions, independent of this receptor: Because the HLA sub-analyses included only small numbers of individuals, any influence of HLA type on TCRB rearrangement was left unresolved. Type 1 diabetes patients showed a moderate but significant shortening of TCRB CDR3 length in all four CD4+ subsets. Because cDNA rather than genomic DNA was sequenced, highly expressing activated cells could have been over-represented, although no difference in activation and CD3 levels was found between groups. At VDJ recombination sites, patients with type 1 diabetes made fewer insertions and deleted more nucleotides, a pattern implying thymic rearrangement abnormalities. The naive, central memory and regulatory TCRB repertoires appeared to resemble one another more closely among patients than among healthy donors. Shorter templates might have been favored by PCR, but patient and control samples were amplified and corrected together, so both groups would have been affected equally by any skew.

This clone was recorded a few times. No cognate antigen has been identified for it. One base away there is no much larger clone; base qualities are not given. CDR1 is given as LNHNV and CDR2 as YYDKDF, both from the germline V gene (reference sequence). Measured from the cysteine to the phenylalanine, the CDR3 is 16 residues long. CDR3 DNA only is kept here, 48 bases in frame from base 1. The trim is 3 bases for V and 5 bases for J, with a gap of 18 bases between the germline ends. Each donor gave one peripheral blood draw, averaging roughly 0.11 L, which was collected into heparinised tubes. Naive, central memory, regulatory and stem cell-like memory CD4+ T cells were sorted on a BD FACSAria II using a panel including CD45RO, CCR7, CD25, CD127, CD95 and CD27. Every sorted population had a purity above 98%. PBMCs were separated immediately by Lymphoprep density gradient centrifugation and were stained directly, without being cultured. So that batch effects would be minimized, each experiment stained and sorted samples in pairs, pairing one healthy donor with one patient.

The High Capacity cDNA Reverse Transcription Kit was used to reverse transcribe all of the isolated RNA, meaning that expressed TCRB transcripts were what got sequenced. Naive, central memory and regulatory T cell samples underwent deep immunoSEQ sequencing, averaging about 3.57 million total reads per sample. Sorted cells were lysed in RLT buffer, and RNA was extracted using DNase-treated RNeasy Micro or Mini kits according to cell number. To prevent cross-contamination, each cell subset was processed individually, whereas patient and healthy donor samples were processed jointly. The immunoSEQ multiplex PCR was used to amplify TCRB sequences from cDNA, yielding 87-bp fragments that span the CDR3 region. Amplicons were sequenced on the Illumina HiSeq platform. Processing in the source paper ran as follows. Synthetic template baselines were used to correct PCR bias computationally, reads within Hamming distance 2 were collapsed together, and singletons that could not be merged were discarded. Reads were aligned against IMGT so that V, D and J genes, CDR3 length and insertions or deletions at six rearrangement sites could be assigned. Within each subset, clonotype counts were normalized to sorted cell number, after which true diversity and Gini coefficients were computed with the tcR R package. The overlap coefficient, calculated on TCRB nucleotide sequences, was used to measure repertoire sharing. Out-of-frame TCRB sequences from naive cells were analyzed as a proxy for the pre-selection repertoire. Imported from immuneACCESS, the table was reduced by TCRdb to in-frame sequences with V and J called. These copies leave out some clones; in studies compared against another copy, an unresolved V gene accounts for under half, and the cause of the remainder is not known. V, J and clone size derive from that table, while D and trimming were established from the DNA sequence. Present in this sample are 350,000 to 450,000 clones, around 13% of which were seen just once. Of the sample, under 0.04% falls within the top ten clones.

The rearrangement joined TRBV15 to TRBJ2-3, with TRBD2 as a weak D call on 6 bases. Sequencing was done on a sample of naive CD4+ T cells from blood. The sample's cell subset or site label is to be understood as: true naive CD4+ T cells. This TCR was sampled from a man younger than 40 in good health. The DNA sequence reads TGTGCCACCAGCAGCAACAGGAGGGGCTCGGTAGATACGCAGTATTTT. Translation gives CATSSNRRGSVDTQYF.